One sample yielded the 5 T cell receptor beta chains listed below, sequenced in a study of blood T cells in healthy people across ages. Primers used in a second PCR of roughly 7 to 12 cycles were a sample-barcoded 5' primer and a J-beta primer mix. TCRdb itself ran the 5' RACE reads through MiXCR, one entry per CDR3 protein. The data hold some 1,800,000 distinct CDR3 sequences, with about two fifths observed a single time. Sequencing was carried out using blood. Every receptor here comes from a human donor in good health.

The chain has TRBV9 and TRBJ2-1; a possible D gene is TRBD2 (5 bases). Per germline, CDR1 SGDLS and CDR2 YYNGEE. The CDR3 totals 15 residues. V was clipped by 2 bases and J by 8 bases, with 17 bases between them. DNA of the CDR3: TGTGCCAGCAGCGTGTCGGCTTTACGGGATGATGAGCAGTTCTTC. Translated, it gives CASSVSALRDDEQFF. Variable domain in full (rest from reference TRBV9 and TRBJ2-1): DSGVTQTPKHLITATGQRVTLRCSPRSGDLSVYWYQQSLDQGLQFLIQYYNGEERAKGNILERFSAQQFPDLHSELNLSSLELGDSALYFCASSVSALRDDEQFFGPGTRLTVL.

This clonotype showed up just a few times. This sequence joins TRBV28 and TRBJ2-5, with 8 bases matching TRBD1. The DNA end is a closer match to TRBJ2-7, so the J assignment may be wrong. This CDR3 is 17 amino acids long. Germline assignment: CDR1 MDHEN and CDR2 SYDVKM. CDR3 residues: CASTLHSRDRSNYEQYF. As DNA, the CDR3 is TGTGCCAGCACTTTGCATTCCCGGGACAGGTCAAACTACGAGCAGTACTTC.

CDR3 nucleotides: TGCAGTGCTATGGGGGGGGTTATCCTTTATGGCTACACCTTC. Encoded protein: CSAMGGVILYGYTF. The chain carries TRBV20-1 and TRBJ1-2, with a possible D match to TRBD1 (5 bases). The CDR3 contains 14 residues. V dropped 4 bases and J dropped 5 bases, with 17 bases sitting between them. Germline V gives CDR1 DFQATT, CDR2 SNEGSKA (reference sequence).

The rearrangement joins TRBV7-9 to TRBJ2-2; perhaps D is TRBD1 or TRBD2 (6 bases each). Germline CDR1 is SEHNR and CDR2 is FQNEAQ (reference sequence). The V end was cut by 4 bases, the J end by 4 bases, with 19 bases between. This CDR3 has 17 amino acids. CDR3 loop: CASSSAMGGLSTGELFF. CDR3 nucleotide sequence: TGTGCCAGCAGCTCTGCCATGGGGGGCCTGAGCACCGGGGAGCTGTTTTTT.

V and J are TRBV12-3 or TRBV12-4 and TRBJ2-5; 8 bases line up with TRBD2. The assigned J gene may be wrong: the sequence end matches TRBJ2-7 better. This CDR3 region has 15 residues. The DNA of the CDR3 is TGTGCCAGCAGCAACTCTGGACTAGCTGCCTACGAGCAGTACTTC. It yields the protein CASSNSGLAAYEQYF.